The text below deals with one TCR beta chain. Its antigen is not identified. This entry belongs to a study of blood T cells in healthy people across ages. Study conclusions and caveats: Strongly correlated with naive T cell percentage was TCR beta diversity.

Combining a sample-barcoded 5' primer with a J-beta primer mix, a second PCR ran for roughly 7 to 11 cycles. TCRdb re-analysed the 5' RACE reads in MiXCR, keeping a single row per CDR3 protein. The sample has approximately 1,700,000 distinct CDR3 sequences, about two fifths seen once; the top ten hold more than 20%. The sample was blood. This clonotype originated in a human donor in good health.

The CDR3 nucleotides read TGTGCCAGCAGCTTAGTCGGGGCAGGGGGCGTATTAGGCAATCAGCCCCAGCATTTT. It is translated as CASSLVGAGGVLGNQPQHF. The chain links TRBV7-2 to TRBJ1-5; 8 nucleotides line up with TRBD1. This CDR3 region has 19 residues. Looked up from germline, CDR1 is SGHTA and CDR2 is FQGNSA. V shed 1 base and J 2 bases; nucleotides not matched to a gene: 13.